This TCR beta chain came from a study of shared clonotypes between healthy human individuals. Germline CDR1 is GTSNPN and CDR2 is SVGIG (reference sequence). V lost 2 bases and J 0 bases, leaving 4 bases between the germline ends. The CDR3 extends over 12 amino acids. Clones were sequenced by immunoSEQ multiplex PCR, and TCRdb holds only the in-frame ones, with some missing. The table records millions of clones, roughly 92% of them present only once. With regard to this clone: Other DNA sequences in this sample translate to the same CDR3.

The sample was naive CD4+ T cells sorted from blood. Subset meaning: CD45RA+ positively selected. This chain links TRBV30 with TRBJ2-5; D is unclear. The sequence was collected from a man younger than 35 in good health. The CDR3 DNA reads TGTGCCTGGAGTCCCTACCAAGAGACCCAGTACTTC. Translated: CAWSPYQETQYF.